The 11 T cell receptor beta chains below come from one sample, sequenced in a study of naive and memory T cell subsets. Their cognate antigens are unknown. The beta constant-region primer was an equimolar mix of two oligonucleotides covering TRBC1 and TRBC2. Nested alpha and beta constant-region primers with the SP2 primer drove four PCR rounds on ligated cDNA. TCRdb analysed the UMI-ligation and nested PCR reads with MiXCR anew, one entry per CDR3 protein. The sample lists fewer than 150,000 distinct CDR3 sequences; 15% to 25% were seen once. Study results and caveats: Possibly reflecting memory cells re-expressing CD45RA, a few larger clonotypes occurred in naive repertoires, especially CD8.

Material: naive CD8+ T cells from blood. Source of these receptors: a human donor in good health.

This clonotype was seen only a few times. The rearrangement links TRBV12-3 or TRBV12-4 to TRBJ2-1, with 9 nucleotides matching TRBD2. The CDR3 loop spans 15 amino acids. After removal of 3 bases from V and 9 bases from J, the junction contained 9 bases not matched to a gene. CDR3 DNA sequence: TGTGCCAGCAGTTTGGGGGCGGGAGGGCCGGGTGAGCAGTTCTTC. Its protein product is CASSLGAGGPGEQFF.

The gene calls are TRBV7-8 and TRBJ1-1; D possibly corresponds to TRBD1 (5 bases). In germline, CDR1 is SGHVS, CDR2 FQNEAQ. CDR3 length: 16 residues. The V gene lost 5 bases and the J gene lost 1 base, with 17 bases spanning the gap. This CDR3 is CASSLRLWQGNTEAFF. Here the CDR3 DNA reads TGTGCCAGCAGCCTACGGTTGTGGCAGGGGAACACTGAAGCTTTCTTT.

The chain joins TRBV24-1 to TRBJ2-1; 9 positions agree with TRBD1. The CDR3 consists of 12 residues. Germline assignment: CDR1 KGHDR and CDR2 SFDVKD. J was trimmed by 5 bases and V by 9 bases; bases with no gene match: 1. The CDR3 coding sequence is TGTGCCACCGGGACAGGGAACAATGAGCAGTTCTTC. This gives the protein CATGTGNNEQFF.

The rearrangement uses TRBV6-5 and TRBJ2-1; D possibly corresponds to TRBD2 (6 bases). V was clipped by 2 bases and J by 9 bases, with 8 bases between them. The length of the CDR3 is 12 residues. The germline V gene encodes CDR1 MNHEY and CDR2 SVGAGI. The DNA of the CDR3 is TGTGCCAGCAGTTACGTGGGAGGTGAGCAGTTCTTC. Protein sequence: CASSYVGGEQFF.

This clonotype has a handful of counts. J is TRBJ2-7 and V is TRBV29-1; 8 nucleotides line up with TRBD2. Germline V lookup: CDR1 SQVTM, CDR2 ANQGSEA. Germline trimming cut 4 bases from V and 4 bases from J; bases unmatched to any gene: 9. The CDR3 is made up of 14 amino acids. The CDR3 loop reads CSVVPGLEDYEQYF. CDR3 sequence (DNA): TGCAGCGTTGTCCCGGGACTAGAGGATTACGAGCAGTACTTC.

In this sample, this clonotype turned up a few times. The chain's CDR3 is CASSHEQSSQKLGNTIYF. The CDR3 nucleotides read TGTGCCAGCAGCCACGAACAATCCTCTCAGAAACTCGGAAACACCATATATTTT. This chain links TRBV6-5 with TRBJ1-3; unclear D gene. V was cut by 6 bases and J by 4 bases, with 25 bases left in between. The CDR3 consists of 18 residues. Germline V gives CDR1 MNHEY, CDR2 SVGAGI.

The chain employs TRBV24-1 and TRBJ2-1; 12 nucleotides match TRBD2. CDR3 length equals 14 residues. Trimming took 8 bases from V and 8 from J; bases not matched to a gene: 6. Germline CDR1 KGHDR, CDR2 SFDVKD. CDR3 protein: CATTTSGSDYEQFF. The CDR3 nucleotides are TGTGCCACCACGACTAGCGGGAGTGACTATGAGCAGTTCTTC.

This clonotype has a handful of counts. This chain's CDR3 is CASSYSNGTNHNEQFF. CDR3 nucleotides: TGTGCCAGCAGTTACTCGAATGGGACTAACCACAATGAGCAGTTCTTC. The chain couples TRBV6-7 to TRBJ2-1; 7 bases line up with TRBD2. TRBV6-7 is assigned to the ORF class and has an uncertain function. This CDR3 contains 16 residues. Trimming cost V 0 bases and J 5 bases; bases outside gene matches: 7.

The chain joins TRBV15 to TRBJ1-2; possible D gene TRBD1, 5 bases. V gave up 0 bases and J gave up 6 bases, with 23 bases separating them. The CDR3 sequence is 18 residues long. Germline V gene data show CDR1 as LNHNV and CDR2 as YYDKDF (reference sequence). CDR3: CATSRDRGSIIAVNGYTF. The CDR3 nucleotides read TGTGCCACCAGCAGAGATCGGGGCAGTATCATTGCGGTGAATGGCTACACCTTC.

V gene TRBV6-6 combines with J gene TRBJ2-4; the D gene is possibly TRBD2 (6 bases). This CDR3 is 16 amino acids long. Germline CDR1 MNHNY, CDR2 SVGAGI (reference sequence). Trimming removed 7 bases from V and 2 bases from J, with 18 bases in between. Here the CDR3 DNA reads TGTGCCAGCATGTGGGTCGCTAGCGAGACCAAAAACATTCAGTACTTC. It is translated as CASMWVASETKNIQYF.

The chain is built from TRBV27 and TRBJ2-7; D is tentatively TRBD1 or TRBD2 (5 bases each). The CDR3 spans 13 residues. Between the trimmed V and J ends, which lost 5 bases and 5 bases, there was a span of 13 bases. Germline V CDR1 and CDR2: MNHEY, SMNVEV (reference sequence). The CDR3 loop is CASSHGTGNEQYF. For the CDR3, the DNA is TGTGCCAGCAGTCACGGGACGGGGAACGAGCAGTACTTC.